This paragraph covers one T cell receptor (beta chain) sequence. This specimen comes from a study of CD8 T cells in Susac syndrome. Reverse transcription used roughly 0.45 to 1 ug RNA and random hexamers. The amplification used immunoSEQ multiplex PCR on TCR beta CDR3; it spanned 54 Vbeta and 13 Jbeta. A single record per CDR3 protein comes from TCRdb applying MiXCR to the immunoSEQ multiplex PCR reads. In the table there are about 210,000 distinct CDR3 sequences, approximately 95% of which are singletons. Germline V gene data show CDR1 as SEHNR and CDR2 as FQNEAQ (reference sequence). V trimming: 5 bases; J trimming: 2 bases; junction bases outside the gene matches: 10. The CDR3 loop spans 16 amino acids. Sequencing of TCR beta was performed on blood CD8+ T cells and on blood CD4+ T cells.

This chain joins TRBV7-9 and TRBJ2-3, with TRBD2 identical over 7 bases. The sample consisted of CD4+ T cells from PBMCs. The TCR was taken from a human donor with multiple sclerosis. The CDR3 DNA reads as TGTGCCAGCAGCAAAGGAAGCGGGACCTCCACAGATACGCAGTATTTT. Protein: CASSKGSGTSTDTQYF.